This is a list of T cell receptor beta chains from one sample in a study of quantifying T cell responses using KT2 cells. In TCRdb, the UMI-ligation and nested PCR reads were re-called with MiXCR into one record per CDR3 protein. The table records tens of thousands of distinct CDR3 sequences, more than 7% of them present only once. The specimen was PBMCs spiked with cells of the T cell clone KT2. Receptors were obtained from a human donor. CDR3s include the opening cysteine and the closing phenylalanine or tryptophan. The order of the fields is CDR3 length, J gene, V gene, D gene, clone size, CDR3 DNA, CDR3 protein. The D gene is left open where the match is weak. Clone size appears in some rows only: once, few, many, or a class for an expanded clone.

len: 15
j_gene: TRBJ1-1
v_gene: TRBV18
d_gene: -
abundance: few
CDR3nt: TGTGCCAGCCCCTCGGCGGGAGTTGGATGTGGTTTCGCTTTCTTT
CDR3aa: CASPSAGVGCGFAFF

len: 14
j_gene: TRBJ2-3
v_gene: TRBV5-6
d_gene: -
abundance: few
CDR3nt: TGTGCCAGCAGCTTGGGTTCCGTGACAGATACGCAGTATTTT
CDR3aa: CASSLGSVTDTQYF

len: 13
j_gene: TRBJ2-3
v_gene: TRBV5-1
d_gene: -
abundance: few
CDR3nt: TGCGCCAGCAGCTTGGAGATCACAGATACGCAGTATTTT
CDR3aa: CASSLEITDTQYF

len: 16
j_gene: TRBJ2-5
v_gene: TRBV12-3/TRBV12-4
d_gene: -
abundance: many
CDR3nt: TGTGCCAGCAGTGCCGATGTGGGACTGAGGAAAGAGACCCAGTACTTC
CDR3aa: CASSADVGLRKETQYF

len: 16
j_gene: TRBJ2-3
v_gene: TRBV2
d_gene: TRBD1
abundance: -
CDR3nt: TGTGCCAGCAGTGAAGCACAGGGGGCTGGCACAGATACGCAGTATTTT
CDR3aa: CASSEAQGAGTDTQYF

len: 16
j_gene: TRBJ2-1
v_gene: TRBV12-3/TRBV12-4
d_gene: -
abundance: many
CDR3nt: TGTGCCAGCAGCGACCAGAGGTTTGGCGTAAACAATGAGCAGTTCTTC
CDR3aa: CASSDQRFGVNNEQFF

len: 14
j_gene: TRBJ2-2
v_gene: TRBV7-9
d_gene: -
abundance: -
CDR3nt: TGTGCCATCGAACTTGGACAGAACACCGGGGAGCTGTTTTTT
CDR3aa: CAIELGQNTGELFF

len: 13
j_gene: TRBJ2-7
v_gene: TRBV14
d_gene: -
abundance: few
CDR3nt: TGTGCCAGCAGCCAAGCCCAACCCCTGCAGCAGTACTTC
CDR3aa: CASSQAQPLQQYF

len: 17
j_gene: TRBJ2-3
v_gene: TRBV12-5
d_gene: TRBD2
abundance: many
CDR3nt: TGTGCTAGTGGGCCCGGGACTAGCGGGAGACCGACAGATACGCAGTATTTT
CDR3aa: CASGPGTSGRPTDTQYF

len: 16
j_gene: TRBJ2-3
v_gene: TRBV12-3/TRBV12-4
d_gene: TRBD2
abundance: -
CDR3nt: TGTGCCAGCAGGCCCCTAGCGGGAGTATGGGCAGATACGCAGTATTTT
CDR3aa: CASRPLAGVWADTQYF

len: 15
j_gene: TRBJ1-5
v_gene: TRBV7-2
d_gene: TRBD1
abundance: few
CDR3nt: TGTGCCAGCAGCCCTGGACAGGGTTGGAATCAGCCCCAGCATTTT
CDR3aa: CASSPGQGWNQPQHF

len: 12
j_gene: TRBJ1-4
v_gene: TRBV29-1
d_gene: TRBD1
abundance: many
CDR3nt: TGCAGCGCGGGACAGGCTAATGAAAAACTGTTTTTT
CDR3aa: CSAGQANEKLFF

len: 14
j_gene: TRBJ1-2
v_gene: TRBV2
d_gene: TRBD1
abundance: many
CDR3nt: TGTGCCAGCAGTGACAGGGGGCGGAACTATGGCTACACCTTC
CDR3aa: CASSDRGRNYGYTF

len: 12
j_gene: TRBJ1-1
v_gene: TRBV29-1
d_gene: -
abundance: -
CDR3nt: TGCAGCGTTGGGTTTATGAACACTGAAGCTTTCTTT
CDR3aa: CSVGFMNTEAFF

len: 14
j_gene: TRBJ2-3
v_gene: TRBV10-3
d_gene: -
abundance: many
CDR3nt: TGTGCCATCAGTTGGGGGGGCGGCACAGATACGCAGTATTTT
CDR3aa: CAISWGGGTDTQYF

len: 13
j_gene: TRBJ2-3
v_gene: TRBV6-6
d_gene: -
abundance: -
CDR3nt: TGTGCCAGCAGAACATTTATGACGGATACGCAGTATTTT
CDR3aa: CASRTFMTDTQYF

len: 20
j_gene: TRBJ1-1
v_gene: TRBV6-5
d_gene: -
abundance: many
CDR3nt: TGTGCCAGCAGCGAAGCGGGGGGTGTGGGCAGGGCCTGGATGAACACTGAAGCTTTCTTT
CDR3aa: CASSEAGGVGRAWMNTEAFF

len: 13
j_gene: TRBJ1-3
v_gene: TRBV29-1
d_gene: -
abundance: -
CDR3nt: TGCAGCGTTGACGAGGGGTCTGGAAACACCATATATTTT
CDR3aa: CSVDEGSGNTIYF

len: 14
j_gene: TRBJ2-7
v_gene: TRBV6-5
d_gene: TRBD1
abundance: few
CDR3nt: TGTGCCAGCAGGGTACCCGGACAGGGCCACGAGCAGTACTTC
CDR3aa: CASRVPGQGHEQYF

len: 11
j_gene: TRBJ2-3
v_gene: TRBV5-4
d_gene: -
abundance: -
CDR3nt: TGTGCCAGCAGCTTAGACGATACGCAGTATTTT
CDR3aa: CASSLDDTQYF

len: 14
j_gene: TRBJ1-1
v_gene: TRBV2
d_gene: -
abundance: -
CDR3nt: TGTGCCAGCGATTGGGCAGGACGAAACACTGAAGCTTTCTTT
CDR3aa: CASDWAGRNTEAFF

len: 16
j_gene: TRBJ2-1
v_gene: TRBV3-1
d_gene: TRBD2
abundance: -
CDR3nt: TGTGCCAGCAGCCAAGAAGGTGGACTAGCTTACAATGAGCAGTTCTTC
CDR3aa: CASSQEGGLAYNEQFF

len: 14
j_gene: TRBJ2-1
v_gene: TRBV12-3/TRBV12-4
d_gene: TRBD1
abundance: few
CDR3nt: TGTGCCAGCAGCTCGGACAGGGATGGCAATGAGCAGTTCTTC
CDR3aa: CASSSDRDGNEQFF

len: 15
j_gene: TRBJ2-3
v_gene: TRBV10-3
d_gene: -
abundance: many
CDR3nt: TGTGCCATCAGTGACGCGGCGGGTCCCACAGATACGCAGTATTTT
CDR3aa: CAISDAAGPTDTQYF

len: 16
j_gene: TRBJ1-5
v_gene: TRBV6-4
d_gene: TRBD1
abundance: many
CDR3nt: TGTGCCAGCAGTGTCCGGACAGGGGTTAGCAATCAGCCCCAGCATTTT
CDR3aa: CASSVRTGVSNQPQHF

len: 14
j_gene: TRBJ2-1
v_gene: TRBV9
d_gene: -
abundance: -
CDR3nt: TGTGCCAGCAGCCCCTCGCCAACTCACAATGAGCAGTTCTTC
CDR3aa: CASSPSPTHNEQFF

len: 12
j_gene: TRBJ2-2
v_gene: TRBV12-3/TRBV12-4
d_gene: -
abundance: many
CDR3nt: TGTGCCAGCAGTTTCGCGGGCGGGGAGCTGTTTTTT
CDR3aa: CASSFAGGELFF